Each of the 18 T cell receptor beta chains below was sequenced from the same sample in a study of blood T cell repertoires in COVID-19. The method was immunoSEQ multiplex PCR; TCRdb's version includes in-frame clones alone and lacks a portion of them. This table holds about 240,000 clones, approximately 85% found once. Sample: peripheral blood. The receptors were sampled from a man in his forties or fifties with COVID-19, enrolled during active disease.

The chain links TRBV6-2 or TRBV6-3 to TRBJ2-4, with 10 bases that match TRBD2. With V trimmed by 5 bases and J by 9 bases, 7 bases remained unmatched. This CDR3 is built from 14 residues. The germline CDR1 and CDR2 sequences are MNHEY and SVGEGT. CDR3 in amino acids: CASSNLAGVAIQYF. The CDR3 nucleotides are TGTGCCAGCAGTAACCTAGCGGGGGTTGCCATTCAGTACTTC.

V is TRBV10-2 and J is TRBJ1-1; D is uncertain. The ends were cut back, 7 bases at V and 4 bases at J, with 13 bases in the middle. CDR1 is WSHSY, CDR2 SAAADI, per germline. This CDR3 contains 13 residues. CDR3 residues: CASINGASTEAFF. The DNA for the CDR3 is TGCGCCAGCATTAACGGAGCGAGCACTGAAGCTTTCTTT.

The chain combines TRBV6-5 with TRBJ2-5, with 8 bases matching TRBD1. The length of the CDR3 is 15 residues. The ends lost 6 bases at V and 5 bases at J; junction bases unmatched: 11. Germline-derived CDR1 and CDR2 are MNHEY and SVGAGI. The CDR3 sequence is CASSGLTGVAETQYF. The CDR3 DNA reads TGTGCCAGCAGCGGGCTGACAGGGGTGGCTGAGACCCAGTACTTC.

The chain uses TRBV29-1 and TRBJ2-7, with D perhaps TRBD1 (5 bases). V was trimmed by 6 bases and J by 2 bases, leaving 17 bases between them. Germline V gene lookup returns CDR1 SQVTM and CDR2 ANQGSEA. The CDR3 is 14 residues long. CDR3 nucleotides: TGCAGCGTGGAAAAAAAAGGGGCGACCTACGAGCAGTACTTC. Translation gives CSVEKKGATYEQYF.

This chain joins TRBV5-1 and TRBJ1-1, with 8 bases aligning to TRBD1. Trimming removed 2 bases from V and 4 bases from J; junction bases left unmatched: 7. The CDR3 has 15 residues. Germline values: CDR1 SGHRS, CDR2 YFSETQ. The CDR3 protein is CASSLWSTGGTEAFF. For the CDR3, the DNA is TGCGCCAGCAGCTTATGGTCCACAGGGGGCACTGAAGCTTTCTTT.

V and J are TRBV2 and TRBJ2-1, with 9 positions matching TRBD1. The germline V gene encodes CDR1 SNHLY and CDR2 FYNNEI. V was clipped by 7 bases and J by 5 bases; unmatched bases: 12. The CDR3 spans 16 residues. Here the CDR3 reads CASTQDRGKSHNEQFF. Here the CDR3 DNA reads TGTGCCAGCACCCAGGACAGGGGCAAGTCTCACAATGAGCAGTTCTTC.

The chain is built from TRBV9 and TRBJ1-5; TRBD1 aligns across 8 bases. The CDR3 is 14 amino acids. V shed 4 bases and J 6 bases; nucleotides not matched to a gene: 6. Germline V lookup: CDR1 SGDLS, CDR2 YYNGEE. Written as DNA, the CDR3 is TGTGCCAGCAGCCTACAGGGGGGTAGTCAGCCCCAGCATTTT. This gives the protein CASSLQGGSQPQHF.

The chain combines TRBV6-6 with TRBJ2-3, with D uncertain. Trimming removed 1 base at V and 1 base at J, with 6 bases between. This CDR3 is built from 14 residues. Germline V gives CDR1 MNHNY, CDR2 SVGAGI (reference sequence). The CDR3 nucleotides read TGTGCCAGCAGTTACTGGCTCCGCACAGATACGCAGTATTTT. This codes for CASSYWLRTDTQYF.

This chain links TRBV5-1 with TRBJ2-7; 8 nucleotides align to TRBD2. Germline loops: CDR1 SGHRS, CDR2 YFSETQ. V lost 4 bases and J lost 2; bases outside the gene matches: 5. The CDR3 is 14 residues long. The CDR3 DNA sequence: TGCGCCAGCAGCGTTAGCGGGGAAACCTACGAGCAGTACTTC. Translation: CASSVSGETYEQYF.

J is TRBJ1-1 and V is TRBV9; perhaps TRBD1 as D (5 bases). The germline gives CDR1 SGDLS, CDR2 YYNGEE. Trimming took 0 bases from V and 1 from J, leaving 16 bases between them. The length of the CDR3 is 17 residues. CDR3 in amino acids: CASSVGVSRVGNTEAFF. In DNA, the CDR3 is TGTGCCAGCAGCGTAGGTGTGTCCAGGGTCGGGAACACTGAAGCTTTCTTT.

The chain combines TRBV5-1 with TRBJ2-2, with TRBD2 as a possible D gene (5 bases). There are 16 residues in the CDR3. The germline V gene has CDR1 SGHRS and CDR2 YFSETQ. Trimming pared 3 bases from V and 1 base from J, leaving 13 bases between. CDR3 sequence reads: CASSSPPGWNTGELFF. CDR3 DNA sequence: TGCGCCAGCAGCTCCCCCCCGGGGTGGAACACCGGGGAGCTGTTTTTT.

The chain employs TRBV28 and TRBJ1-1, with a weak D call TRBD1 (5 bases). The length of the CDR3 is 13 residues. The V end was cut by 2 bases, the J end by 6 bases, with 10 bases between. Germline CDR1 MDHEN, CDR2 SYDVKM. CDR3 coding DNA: TGTGCCAGCAGTTTAGCCACAGGCCCTGAAGCTTTCTTT. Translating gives CASSLATGPEAFF.

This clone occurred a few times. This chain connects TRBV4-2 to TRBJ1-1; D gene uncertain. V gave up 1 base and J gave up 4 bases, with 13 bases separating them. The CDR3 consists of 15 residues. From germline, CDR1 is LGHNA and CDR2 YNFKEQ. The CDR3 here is CASSQVTGVSTEAFF. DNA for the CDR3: TGTGCCAGCAGCCAAGTTACGGGTGTCTCCACTGAAGCTTTCTTT.

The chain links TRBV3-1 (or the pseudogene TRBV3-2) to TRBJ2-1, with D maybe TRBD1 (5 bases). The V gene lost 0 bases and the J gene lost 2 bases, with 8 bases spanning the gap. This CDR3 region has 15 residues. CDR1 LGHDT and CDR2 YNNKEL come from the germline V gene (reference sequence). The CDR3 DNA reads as TGTGCCAGCAGCCAAGATTGGGGCACCTACAATGAGCAGTTCTTC. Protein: CASSQDWGTYNEQFF.

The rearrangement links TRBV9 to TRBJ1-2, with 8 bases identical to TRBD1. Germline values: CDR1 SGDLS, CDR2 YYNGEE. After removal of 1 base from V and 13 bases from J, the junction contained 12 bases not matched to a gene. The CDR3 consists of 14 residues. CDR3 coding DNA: TGTGCCAGCAGCGTACCTGACAGGGGCCCGGTTTTCACCTTC. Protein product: CASSVPDRGPVFTF.

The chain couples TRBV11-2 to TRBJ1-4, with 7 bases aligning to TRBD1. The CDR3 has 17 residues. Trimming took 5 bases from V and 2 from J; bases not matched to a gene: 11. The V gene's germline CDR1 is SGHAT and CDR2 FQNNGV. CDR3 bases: TGTGCCAGCAGCGACCGGGACAGAGGGTTCACTAATGAAAAACTGTTTTTT. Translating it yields CASSDRDRGFTNEKLFF.

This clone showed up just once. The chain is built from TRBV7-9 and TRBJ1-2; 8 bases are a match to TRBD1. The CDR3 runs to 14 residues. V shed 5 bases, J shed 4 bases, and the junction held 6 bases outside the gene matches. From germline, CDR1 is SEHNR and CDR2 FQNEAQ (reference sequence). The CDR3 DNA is TGTGCCAGCAGCAAAGGACAGGGTACCTATGGCTACACCTTC. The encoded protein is CASSKGQGTYGYTF.

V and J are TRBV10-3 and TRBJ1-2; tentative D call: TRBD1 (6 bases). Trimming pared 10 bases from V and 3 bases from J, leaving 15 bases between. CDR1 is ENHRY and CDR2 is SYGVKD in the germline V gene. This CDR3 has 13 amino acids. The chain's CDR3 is CATTTQGYYGYTF. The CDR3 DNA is TGTGCCACCACGACACAGGGCTACTATGGCTACACCTTC.